The sequence of this TCR beta chain was determined in a study of human T cells and chemical hapten exposure. The V and J ends lost 7 bases and 1 base respectively, with 16 bases between them. Germline values: CDR1 DFQATT, CDR2 SNEGSKA (reference sequence). The length of the CDR3 is 14 residues. Time point noted: pre-sensitization, week 0. The treatment denotes: therapeutic diphenylcyclopropenone sensitization with weekly scalp DPC. This clonotype was picked up many times. TCRdb re-called the RACE reads through MiXCR, storing one row per CDR3 protein. The table includes 95,000 to 100,000 distinct CDR3 sequences, 10% to 11% detected once.

The chain has TRBV20-1 and TRBJ1-2; no definite D call. The sequence derives from an older woman with alopecia areata. Some clones in this sample may be carry-over from other donors' samples. The sample consisted of whole blood, taken in connection with sensitization to the hapten diphenylcyclopropenone (DPC). CDR3 protein: CSVPLTRINYGYTF. The CDR3, as DNA: TGCAGTGTCCCATTGACACGGATTAACTATGGCTACACCTTC.